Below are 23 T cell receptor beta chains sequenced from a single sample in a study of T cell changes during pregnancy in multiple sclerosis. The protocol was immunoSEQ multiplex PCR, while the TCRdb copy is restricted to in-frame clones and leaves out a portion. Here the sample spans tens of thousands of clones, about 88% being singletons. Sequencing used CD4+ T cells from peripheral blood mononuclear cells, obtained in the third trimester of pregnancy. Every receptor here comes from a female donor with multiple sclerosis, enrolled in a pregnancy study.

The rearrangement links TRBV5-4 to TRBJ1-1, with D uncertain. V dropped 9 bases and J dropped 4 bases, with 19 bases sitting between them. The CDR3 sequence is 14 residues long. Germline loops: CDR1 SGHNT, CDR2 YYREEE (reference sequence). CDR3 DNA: TGTGCCATCCCTGCCGGGGAGTTGGGCACTGAAGCTTTCTTT. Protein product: CAIPAGELGTEAFF.

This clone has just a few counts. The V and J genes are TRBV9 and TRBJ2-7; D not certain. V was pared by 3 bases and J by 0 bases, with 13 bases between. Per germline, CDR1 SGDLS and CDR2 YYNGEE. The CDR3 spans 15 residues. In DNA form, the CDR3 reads TGTGCCAGCAGCGCGAGATCCTCGAGCTCCTACGAGCAGTACTTC. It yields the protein CASSARSSSSYEQYF.

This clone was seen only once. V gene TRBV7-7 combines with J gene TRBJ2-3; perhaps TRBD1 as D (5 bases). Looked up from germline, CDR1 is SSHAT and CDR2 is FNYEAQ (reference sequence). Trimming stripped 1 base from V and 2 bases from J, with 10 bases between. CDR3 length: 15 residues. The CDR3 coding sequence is TGTGCCAGCAGCTTAGGCAGGGTCAACACAGATACGCAGTATTTT. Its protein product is CASSLGRVNTDTQYF.

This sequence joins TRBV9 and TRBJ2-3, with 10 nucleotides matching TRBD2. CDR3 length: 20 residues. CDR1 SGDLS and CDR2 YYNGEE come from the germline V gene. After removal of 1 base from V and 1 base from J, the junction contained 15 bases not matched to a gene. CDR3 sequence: CASSVTAGGLGVRGTDTQYF. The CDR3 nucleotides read TGTGCCAGCAGCGTAACAGCGGGGGGGCTTGGGGTCCGGGGCACAGATACGCAGTATTTT. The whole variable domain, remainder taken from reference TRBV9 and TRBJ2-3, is DSGVTQTPKHLITATGQRVTLRCSPRSGDLSVYWYQQSLDQGLQFLIQYYNGEERAKGNILERFSAQQFPDLHSELNLSSLELGDSALYFCASSVTAGGLGVRGTDTQYFGPGTRLTVL.

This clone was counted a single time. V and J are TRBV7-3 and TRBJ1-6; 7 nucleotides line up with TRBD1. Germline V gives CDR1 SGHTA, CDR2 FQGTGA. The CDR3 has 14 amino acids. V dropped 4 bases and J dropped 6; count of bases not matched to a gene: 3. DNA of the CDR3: TGTGCCAGCAGCTCAGCAGGGGGTAATTCACCCCTCCACTTT. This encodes CASSSAGGNSPLHF.

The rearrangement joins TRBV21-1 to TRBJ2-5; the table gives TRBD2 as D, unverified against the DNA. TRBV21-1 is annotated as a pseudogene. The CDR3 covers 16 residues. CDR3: CASSKALCRGNGAQYF. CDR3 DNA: TGTGCCAGCAGCAAAGCGCTTTGTAGAGGGAATGGGGCCCAGTACTTC.

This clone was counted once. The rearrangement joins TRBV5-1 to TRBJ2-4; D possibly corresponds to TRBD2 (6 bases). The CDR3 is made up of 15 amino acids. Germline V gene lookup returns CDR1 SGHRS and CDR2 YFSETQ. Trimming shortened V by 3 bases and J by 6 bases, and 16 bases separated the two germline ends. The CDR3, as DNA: TGCGCCAGCAGCTGGGACCGGGGGTCGGGAAACATTCAGTACTTC. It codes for CASSWDRGSGNIQYF.

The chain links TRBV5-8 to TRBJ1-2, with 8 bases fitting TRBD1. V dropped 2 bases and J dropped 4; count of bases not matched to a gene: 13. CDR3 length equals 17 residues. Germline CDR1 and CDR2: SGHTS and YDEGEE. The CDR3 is CASSFGTGGLRGYGYTF. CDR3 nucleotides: TGTGCCAGCAGCTTCGGGACAGGTGGACTTAGGGGCTATGGCTACACCTTC.

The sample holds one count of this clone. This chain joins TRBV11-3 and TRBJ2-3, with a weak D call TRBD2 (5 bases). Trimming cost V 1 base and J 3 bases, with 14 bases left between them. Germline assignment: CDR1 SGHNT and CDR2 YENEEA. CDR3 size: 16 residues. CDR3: CASSLGTGPGTDTQYF. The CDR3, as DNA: TGTGCCAGCAGCTTAGGCACTGGCCCGGGAACAGATACGCAGTATTTT.

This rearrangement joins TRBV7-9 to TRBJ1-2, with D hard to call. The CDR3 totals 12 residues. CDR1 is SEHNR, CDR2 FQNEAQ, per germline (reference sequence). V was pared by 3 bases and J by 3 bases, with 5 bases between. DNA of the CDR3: TGTGCCAGCAGCTTGGGCCACTATGGCTACACCTTC. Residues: CASSLGHYGYTF.

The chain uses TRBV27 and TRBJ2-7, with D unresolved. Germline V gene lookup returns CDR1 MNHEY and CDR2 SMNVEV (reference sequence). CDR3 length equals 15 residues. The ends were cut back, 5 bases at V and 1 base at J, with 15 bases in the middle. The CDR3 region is CASSSLTVSSYEQYF. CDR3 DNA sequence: TGTGCCAGCAGTAGCCTCACAGTCTCATCCTACGAGCAGTACTTC.

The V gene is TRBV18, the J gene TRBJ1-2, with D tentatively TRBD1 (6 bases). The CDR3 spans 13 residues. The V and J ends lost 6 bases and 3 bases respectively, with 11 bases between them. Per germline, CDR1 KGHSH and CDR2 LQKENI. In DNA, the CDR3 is TGTGCCAGCTCCGGGGGGCAGGACTATGGCTACACCTTC. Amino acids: CASSGGQDYGYTF. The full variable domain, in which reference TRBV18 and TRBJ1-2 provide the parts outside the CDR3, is NAGVMQNPRHLVRRRGQEARLRCSPMKGHSHVYWYRQLPEEGLKFMVYLQKENIIDESGMPKERFSAEFPKEGPSILRIQQVVRGDSAAYFCASSGGQDYGYTFGSGTRLTVV.

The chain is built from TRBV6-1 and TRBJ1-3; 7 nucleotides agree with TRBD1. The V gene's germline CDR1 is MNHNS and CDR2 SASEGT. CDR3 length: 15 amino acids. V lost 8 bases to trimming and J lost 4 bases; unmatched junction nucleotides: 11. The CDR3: CASGKVGTDGNTIYF. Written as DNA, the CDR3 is TGTGCCAGCGGGAAGGTGGGGACAGACGGAAACACCATATATTTT.

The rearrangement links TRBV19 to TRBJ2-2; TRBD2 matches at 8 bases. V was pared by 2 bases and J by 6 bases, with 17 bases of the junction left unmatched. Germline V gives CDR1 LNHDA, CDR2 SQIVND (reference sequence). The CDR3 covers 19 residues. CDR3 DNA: TGTGCCAGTAGTATAAGGGGGGGACTAGTGATATTGGGATCCGGGGAGCTGTTTTTT. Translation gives CASSIRGGLVILGSGELFF.

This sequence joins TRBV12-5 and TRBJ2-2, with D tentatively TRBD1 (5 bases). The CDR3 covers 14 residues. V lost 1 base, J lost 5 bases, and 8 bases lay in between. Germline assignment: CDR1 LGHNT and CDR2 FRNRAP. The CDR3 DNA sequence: TGTGCTAGTGGTTTGGAACCAGGGACCGGGGAGCTGTTTTTT. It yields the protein CASGLEPGTGELFF.

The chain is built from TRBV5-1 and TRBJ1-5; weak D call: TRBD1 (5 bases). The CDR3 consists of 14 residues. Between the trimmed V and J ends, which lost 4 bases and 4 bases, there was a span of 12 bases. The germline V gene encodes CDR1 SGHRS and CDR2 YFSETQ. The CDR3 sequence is CASSPQGPNQPQHF. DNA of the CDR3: TGCGCCAGCAGCCCCCAGGGTCCGAATCAGCCCCAGCATTTT.

This CDR3 is CASSKALGWGGTSLDTGELFF. In DNA, the CDR3 is TGTGCCAGCAGCAAAGCGCTTGGATGGGGGGGGACTAGCCTGGACACCGGGGAGCTGTTTTTT. The chain joins TRBV21-1 to TRBJ2-2; the table names TRBD2, a call not compared with the DNA. TRBV21-1 is a pseudogene. The CDR3 spans 21 residues.

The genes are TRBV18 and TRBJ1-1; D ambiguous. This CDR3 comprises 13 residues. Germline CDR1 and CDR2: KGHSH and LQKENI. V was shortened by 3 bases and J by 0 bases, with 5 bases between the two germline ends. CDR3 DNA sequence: TGTGCCAGCTCACCCCCTATGAACACTGAAGCTTTCTTT. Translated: CASSPPMNTEAFF.

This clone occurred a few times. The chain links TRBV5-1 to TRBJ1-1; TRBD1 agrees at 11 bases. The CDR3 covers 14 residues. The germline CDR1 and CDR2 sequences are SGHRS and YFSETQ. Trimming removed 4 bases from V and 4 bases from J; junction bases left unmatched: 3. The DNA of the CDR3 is TGCGCCAGCAGCCAAGGGACAGGGGGCACTGAAGCTTTCTTT. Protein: CASSQGTGGTEAFF.

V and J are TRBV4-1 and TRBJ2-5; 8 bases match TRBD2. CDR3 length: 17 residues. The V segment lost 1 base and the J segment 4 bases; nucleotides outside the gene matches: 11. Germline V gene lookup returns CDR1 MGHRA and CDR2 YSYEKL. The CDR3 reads CASSQGTSGSTGETQYF. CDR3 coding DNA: TGCGCCAGCAGCCAAGGGACCAGCGGGAGTACTGGAGAGACCCAGTACTTC.

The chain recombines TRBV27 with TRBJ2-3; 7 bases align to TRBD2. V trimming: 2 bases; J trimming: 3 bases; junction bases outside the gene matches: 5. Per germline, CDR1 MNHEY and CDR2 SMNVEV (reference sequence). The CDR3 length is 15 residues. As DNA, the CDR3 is TGTGCCAGCAGTTTAATCTCTAGCGGAACAGATACGCAGTATTTT. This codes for CASSLISSGTDTQYF.

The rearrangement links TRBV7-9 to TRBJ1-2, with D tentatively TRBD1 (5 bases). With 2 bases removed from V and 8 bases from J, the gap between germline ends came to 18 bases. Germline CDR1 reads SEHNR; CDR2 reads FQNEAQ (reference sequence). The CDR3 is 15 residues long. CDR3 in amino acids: CASSLNWDSGRGYTF. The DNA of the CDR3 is TGTGCCAGCAGCTTAAATTGGGACTCAGGGAGGGGCTACACCTTC.

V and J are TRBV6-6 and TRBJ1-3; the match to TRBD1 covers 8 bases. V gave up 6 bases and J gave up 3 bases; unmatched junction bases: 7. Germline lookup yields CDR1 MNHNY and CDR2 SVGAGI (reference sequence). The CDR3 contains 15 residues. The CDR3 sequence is CASSQDRAGGNTIYF. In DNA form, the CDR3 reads TGTGCCAGCAGCCAGGACAGGGCCGGTGGAAACACCATATATTTT.